Detailed here is one T cell receptor beta chain. The CDR3 has 17 amino acids. Germline values: CDR1 MGHRA, CDR2 YSYEKL. J was trimmed by 4 bases and V by 0 bases; bases with no gene match: 7. Researchers ran the PCR with 60 Vbeta and 13 Jbeta primers. The data were produced by immunoSEQ multiplex PCR, yet TCRdb's version contains in-frame clones alone and is incomplete. This table has some 130,000 clones, 75% to 80% appearing once. These data belong to a study of cytomegalovirus exposure and HLA in healthy donors. Material: PBMCs. This TCR came from a woman aged 60-75 years in good health and CMV-seronegative. V usage is TRBV4-1 and J usage is TRBJ2-1, with 9 bases that match TRBD2. The CDR3 sequence is CASSQEGAGGRYNEQFF. The CDR3 nucleotides are TGCGCCAGCAGCCAAGAGGGAGCGGGAGGTCGGTACAATGAGCAGTTCTTC.